The present TCR beta chain was sequenced within a study of blood T cells in healthy people across ages. With regard to this clonotype: Its antigen is undetermined.

It was with a sample-barcoded 5' primer and a J-beta primer mix that a second PCR of roughly 6 to 12 cycles was run. MiXCR, run by TCRdb on the 5' RACE reads, gives a single entry per CDR3 protein. The table records 650,000 to 1,000,000 distinct CDR3 sequences, 35% to 40% of them present only once. Overall study results and limits: Significant beta diversity loss was already apparent by age about 42, declining roughly linearly.

This TCR was recovered from a man between 18 and 35 years old in good health. The sequenced sample consisted of blood.

CDR3 residues: CASSPPGQQPQHF. CDR3 DNA sequence: TGTGCCAGCAGTCCCCCCGGGCAGCAGCCCCAGCATTTT. This sequence joins TRBV6-6 and TRBJ1-5; D remains ambiguous. The V gene's germline CDR1 is MNHNY and CDR2 SVGAGI (reference sequence). This CDR3 spans 13 amino acids. Trimming pared 5 bases from V and 7 bases from J, leaving 12 bases between.